This TCR beta chain came from a study of blood T cell repertoires in COVID-19. Turning to the study itself: Samples of COVID-19 (acute and convalescent) were obtained from the United States, Italy and Spain. PBMCs, B-cell-depleted T cells, or T cells provided the cDNA or gDNA that made up the material.

Those who participated ranged in age from roughly 18 to 89 years and resided in about two dozen US areas. Participant-reported clinical history was the basis for cohort assignment. Only in-frame clones appear in the TCRdb table, and some are missing; sequencing was by immunoSEQ multiplex PCR. The sample carries about 300,000 clones, over 75% recorded once. V was trimmed by 3 bases and J by 3 bases, leaving 5 bases between them. This CDR3 is 12 amino acids long. Per germline, CDR1 SGHDN and CDR2 FVKESK. Sequenced: PBMCs or T cells enriched from blood (not recorded which). This TCR was recovered from a woman under 40 who had recovered from COVID-19. This chain connects TRBV14 to TRBJ1-2; unclear D gene. CDR3 loop: CASSHNDYGYTF. The DNA of the CDR3 is TGTGCCAGCAGCCACAATGACTATGGCTACACCTTC.